This TCR beta chain was observed in a study of T cell responses to AZD1222 COVID-19 vaccine. General study results and limits: Increased Spike-specific TCR breadth and depth were observed after two AZD1222 doses. Researchers took repertoire samples only after the peak T cell response had come. The study reported that nearly half of spike-specific TCRs target unmutated variant regions.

V was shortened by 2 bases and J by 10 bases, with 18 bases between the two germline ends. The CDR3 is 14 amino acids. CDR1 GTSNPN and CDR2 SVGIG come from the germline V gene (reference sequence). Here immunoSEQ multiplex PCR was the method, and the copy in TCRdb shows in-frame clones only, minus some. The sample contains under 150,000 clones, approximately 85% of which appear only once. This clone has just one count. What it binds is unknown. The V gene is TRBV30, the J gene TRBJ2-1; D remains unclear. The starting material was peripheral blood, obtained on day 0 of MenACWY control vaccination. This TCR was sampled from an adult in good health. The CDR3 DNA sequence: TGTGCCTGGAGTTACCGGGCCCCCCGCCGGGAGCAGTTCTTC. It codes for CAWSYRAPRREQFF.